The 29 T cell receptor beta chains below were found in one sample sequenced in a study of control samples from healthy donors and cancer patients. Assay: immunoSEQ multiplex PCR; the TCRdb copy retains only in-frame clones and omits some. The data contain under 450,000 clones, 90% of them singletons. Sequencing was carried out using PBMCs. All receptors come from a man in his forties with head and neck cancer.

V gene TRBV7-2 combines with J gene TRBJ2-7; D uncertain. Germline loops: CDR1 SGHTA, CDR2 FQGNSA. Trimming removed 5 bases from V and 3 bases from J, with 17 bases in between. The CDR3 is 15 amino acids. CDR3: CASSDPRANYYEQYF. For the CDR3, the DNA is TGTGCCAGCAGCGACCCTAGGGCCAATTACTACGAGCAGTACTTC. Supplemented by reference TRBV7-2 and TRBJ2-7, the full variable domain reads GAGVSQSPSNKVTEKGKDVELRCDPISGHTALYWYRQSLGQGLEFLIYFQGNSAPDKSGLPSDRFSAERTGGSVSTLTIQRTQQEDSAVYLCASSDPRANYYEQYFGPGTRLTVT.

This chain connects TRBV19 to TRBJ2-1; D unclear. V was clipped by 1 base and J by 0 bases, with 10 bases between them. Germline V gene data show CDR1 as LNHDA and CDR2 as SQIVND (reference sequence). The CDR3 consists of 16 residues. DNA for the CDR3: TGTGCCAGTAGTATAGTGACGCCTAGCTCCTACAATGAGCAGTTCTTC. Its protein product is CASSIVTPSSYNEQFF.

The chain's CDR3 is CASSPQSGAYNEQFF. DNA for the CDR3: TGTGCCAGCTCACCACAATCCGGGGCCTACAATGAGCAGTTCTTC. This chain joins TRBV18 and TRBJ2-1; possibly TRBD2 for D (5 bases). The germline V gene has CDR1 KGHSH and CDR2 LQKENI. The CDR3 totals 15 residues. Trimming cost V 1 base and J 2 bases, with 9 bases left between them. The whole variable domain, remainder taken from reference TRBV18 and TRBJ2-1, is NAGVMQNPRHLVRRRGQEARLRCSPMKGHSHVYWYRQLPEEGLKFMVYLQKENIIDESGMPKERFSAEFPKEGPSILRIQQVVRGDSAAYFCASSPQSGAYNEQFFGPGTRLTVL.

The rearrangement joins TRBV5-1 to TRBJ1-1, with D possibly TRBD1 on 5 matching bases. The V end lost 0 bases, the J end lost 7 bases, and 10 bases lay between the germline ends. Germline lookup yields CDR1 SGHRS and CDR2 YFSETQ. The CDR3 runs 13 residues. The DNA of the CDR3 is TGCGCCAGCAGCTTGGGCAGGGATGGTGAAGCTTTCTTT. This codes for CASSLGRDGEAFF.

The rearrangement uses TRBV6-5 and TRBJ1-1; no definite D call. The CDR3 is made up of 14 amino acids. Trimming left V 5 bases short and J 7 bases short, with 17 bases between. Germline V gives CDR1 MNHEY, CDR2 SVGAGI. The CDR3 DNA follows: TGTGCCAGCAGTCCATCTGGCAGGAAAATTGAAGCTTTCTTT. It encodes CASSPSGRKIEAFF.

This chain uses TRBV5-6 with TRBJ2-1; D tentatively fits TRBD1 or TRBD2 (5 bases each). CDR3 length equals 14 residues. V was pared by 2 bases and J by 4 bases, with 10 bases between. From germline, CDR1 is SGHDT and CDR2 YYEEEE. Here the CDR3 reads CASSFWGIYNEQFF. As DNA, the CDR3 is TGTGCCAGCAGCTTTTGGGGGATTTACAATGAGCAGTTCTTC.

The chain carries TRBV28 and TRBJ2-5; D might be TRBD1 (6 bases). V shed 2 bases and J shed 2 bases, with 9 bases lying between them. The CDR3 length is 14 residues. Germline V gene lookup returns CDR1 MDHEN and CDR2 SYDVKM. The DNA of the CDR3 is TGTGCCAGCAGTTTACTACAGGGTCAAGAGACCCAGTACTTC. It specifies CASSLLQGQETQYF.

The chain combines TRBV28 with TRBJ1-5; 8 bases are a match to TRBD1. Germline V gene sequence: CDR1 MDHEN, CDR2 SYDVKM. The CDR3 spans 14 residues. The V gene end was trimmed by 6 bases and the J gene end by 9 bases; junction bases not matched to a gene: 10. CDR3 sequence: CASSPGGWGLPQHF. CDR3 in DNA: TGTGCCAGCAGCCCAGGGGGCTGGGGGCTGCCCCAGCATTTT.

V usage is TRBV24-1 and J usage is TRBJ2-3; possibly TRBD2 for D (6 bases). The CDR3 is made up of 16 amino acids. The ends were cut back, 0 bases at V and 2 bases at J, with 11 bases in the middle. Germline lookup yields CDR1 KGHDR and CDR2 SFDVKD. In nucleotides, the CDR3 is TGTGCCACCAGTGATTTGGGGGGAGGCGACACAGATACGCAGTATTTT. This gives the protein CATSDLGGGDTDTQYF.

DNA for the CDR3: TGTGCCAGCAGCTCACGGGCTCAGCCCTACAATGAGCAGTTCTTC. Protein: CASSSRAQPYNEQFF. This sequence joins TRBV5-4 and TRBJ2-1; no reliable D call. Trimming shortened V by 3 bases and J by 2 bases, and 12 bases separated the two germline ends. The CDR3 contains 15 residues. Germline V CDR1 and CDR2: SGHNT, YYREEE (reference sequence).

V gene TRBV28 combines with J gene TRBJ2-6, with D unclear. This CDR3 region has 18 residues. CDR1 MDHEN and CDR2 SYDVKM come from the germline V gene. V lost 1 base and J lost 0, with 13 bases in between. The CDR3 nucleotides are TGTGCCAGCAGTTTATTCCCCTCTGGCGACTCTGGGGCCAACGTCCTGACTTTC. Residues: CASSLFPSGDSGANVLTF. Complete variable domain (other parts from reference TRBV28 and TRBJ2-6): DVKVTQSSRYLVKRTGEKVFLECVQDMDHENMFWYRQDPGLGLRLIYFSYDVKMKEKGDIPEGYSVSREKKERFSLILESASTNQTSMYLCASSLFPSGDSGANVLTFGAGSRLTVL.

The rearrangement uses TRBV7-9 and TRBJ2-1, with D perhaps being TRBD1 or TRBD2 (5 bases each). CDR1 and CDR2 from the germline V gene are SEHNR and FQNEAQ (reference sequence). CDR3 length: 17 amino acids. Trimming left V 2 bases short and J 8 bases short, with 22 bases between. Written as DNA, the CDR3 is TGTGCCAGCAGCTTAAAAGGCGGGCCGGGACCCCGTGATGAGCAGTTCTTC. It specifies CASSLKGGPGPRDEQFF.

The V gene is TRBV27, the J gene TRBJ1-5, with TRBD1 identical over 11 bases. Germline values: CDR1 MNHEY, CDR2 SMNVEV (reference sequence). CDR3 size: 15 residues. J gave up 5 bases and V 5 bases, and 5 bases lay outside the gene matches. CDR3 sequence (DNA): TGTGCCAGCAGTCCCTGGACAGGGGGCGATCAGCCCCAGCATTTT. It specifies CASSPWTGGDQPQHF.

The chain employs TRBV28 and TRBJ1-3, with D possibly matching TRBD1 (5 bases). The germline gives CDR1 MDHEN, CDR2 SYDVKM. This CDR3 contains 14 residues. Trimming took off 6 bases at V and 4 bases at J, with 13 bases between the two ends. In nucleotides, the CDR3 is TGTGCCAGCAGCGTCCAGCGGGGCGGAAACACCATATATTTT. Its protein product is CASSVQRGGNTIYF.

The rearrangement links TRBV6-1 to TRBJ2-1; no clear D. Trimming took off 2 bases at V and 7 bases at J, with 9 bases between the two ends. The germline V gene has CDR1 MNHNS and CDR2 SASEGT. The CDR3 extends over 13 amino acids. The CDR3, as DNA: TGTGCCAGCAGTGAATTTTGGTCGAATGAGCAGTTCTTC. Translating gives CASSEFWSNEQFF.

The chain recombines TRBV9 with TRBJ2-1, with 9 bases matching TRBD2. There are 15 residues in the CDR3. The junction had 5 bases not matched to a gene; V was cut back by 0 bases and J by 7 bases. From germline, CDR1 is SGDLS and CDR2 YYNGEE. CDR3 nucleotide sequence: TGTGCCAGCAGCGTAGTAGCGGGGGTGGGTAATGAGCAGTTCTTC. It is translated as CASSVVAGVGNEQFF. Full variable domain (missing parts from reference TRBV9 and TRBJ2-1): DSGVTQTPKHLITATGQRVTLRCSPRSGDLSVYWYQQSLDQGLQFLIQYYNGEERAKGNILERFSAQQFPDLHSELNLSSLELGDSALYFCASSVVAGVGNEQFFGPGTRLTVL.

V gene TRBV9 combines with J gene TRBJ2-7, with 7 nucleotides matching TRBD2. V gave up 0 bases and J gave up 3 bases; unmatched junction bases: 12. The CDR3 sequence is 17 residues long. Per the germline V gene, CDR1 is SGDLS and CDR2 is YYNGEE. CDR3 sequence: CASSVGISGSGFYEQYF. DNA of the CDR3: TGTGCCAGCAGCGTAGGAATTAGCGGGTCCGGCTTCTACGAGCAGTACTTC.

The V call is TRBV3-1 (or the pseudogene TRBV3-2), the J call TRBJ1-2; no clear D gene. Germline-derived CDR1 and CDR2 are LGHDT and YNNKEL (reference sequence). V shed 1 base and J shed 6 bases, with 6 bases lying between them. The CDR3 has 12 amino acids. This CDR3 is CASSQGLHGYTF. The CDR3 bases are TGTGCCAGCAGCCAAGGGCTTCATGGCTACACCTTC.

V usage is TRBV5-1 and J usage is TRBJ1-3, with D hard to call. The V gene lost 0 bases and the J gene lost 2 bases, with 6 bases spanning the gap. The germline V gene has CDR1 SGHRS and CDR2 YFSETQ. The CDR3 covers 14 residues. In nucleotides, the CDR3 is TGCGCCAGCAGCTTGGCCGAGACTGGAAACACCATATATTTT. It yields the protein CASSLAETGNTIYF.

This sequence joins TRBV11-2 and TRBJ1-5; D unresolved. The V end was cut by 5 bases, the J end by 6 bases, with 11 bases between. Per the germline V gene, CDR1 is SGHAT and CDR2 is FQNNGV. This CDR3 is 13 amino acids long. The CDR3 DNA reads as TGTGCCAGCAGCCCCCAAAGGCTTCAGCCCCAGCATTTT. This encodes CASSPQRLQPQHF.

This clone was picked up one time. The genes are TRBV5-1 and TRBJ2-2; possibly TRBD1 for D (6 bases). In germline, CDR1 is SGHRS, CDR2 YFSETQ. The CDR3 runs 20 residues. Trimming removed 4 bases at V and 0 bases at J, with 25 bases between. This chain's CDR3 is CASSPKRYYQGKPNTGELFF. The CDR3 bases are TGCGCCAGCAGCCCGAAGAGATATTACCAGGGGAAACCGAACACCGGGGAGCTGTTTTTT.

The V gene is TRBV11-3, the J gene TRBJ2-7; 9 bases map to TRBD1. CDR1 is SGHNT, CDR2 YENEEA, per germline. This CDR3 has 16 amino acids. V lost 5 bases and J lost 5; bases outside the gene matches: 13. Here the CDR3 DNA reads TGTGCCAGCAGCCGTGGATACAGGGGGCGCGTCAACGAGCAGTACTTC. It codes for CASSRGYRGRVNEQYF.

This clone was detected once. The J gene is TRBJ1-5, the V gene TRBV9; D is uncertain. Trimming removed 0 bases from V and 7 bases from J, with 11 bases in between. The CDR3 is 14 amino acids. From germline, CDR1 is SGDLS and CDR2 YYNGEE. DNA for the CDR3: TGTGCCAGCAGCGTAGACGCCCAACCCCAGCCCCAGCATTTT. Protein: CASSVDAQPQPQHF.

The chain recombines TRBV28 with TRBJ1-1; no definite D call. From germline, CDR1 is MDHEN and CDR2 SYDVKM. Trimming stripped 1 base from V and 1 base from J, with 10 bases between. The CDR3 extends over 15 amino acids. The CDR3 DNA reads TGTGCCAGCAGTTTATCATCCCGGCCGAACACTGAAGCTTTCTTT. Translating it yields CASSLSSRPNTEAFF.

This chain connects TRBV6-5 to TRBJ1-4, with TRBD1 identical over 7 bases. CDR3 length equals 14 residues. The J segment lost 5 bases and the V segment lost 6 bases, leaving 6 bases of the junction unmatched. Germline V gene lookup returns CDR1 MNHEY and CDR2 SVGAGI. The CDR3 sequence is CASRRQGENEKLFF. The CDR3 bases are TGTGCCAGCAGGCGACAGGGTGAGAATGAAAAACTGTTTTTT.

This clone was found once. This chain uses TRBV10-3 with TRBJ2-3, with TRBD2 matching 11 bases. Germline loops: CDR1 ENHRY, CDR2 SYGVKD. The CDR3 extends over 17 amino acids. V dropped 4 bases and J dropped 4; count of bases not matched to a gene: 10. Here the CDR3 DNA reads TGTGCCATCAGTGGGGCTTGGGCTAGCGGGAGGCCAGATACGCAGTATTTT. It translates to CAISGAWASGRPDTQYF.

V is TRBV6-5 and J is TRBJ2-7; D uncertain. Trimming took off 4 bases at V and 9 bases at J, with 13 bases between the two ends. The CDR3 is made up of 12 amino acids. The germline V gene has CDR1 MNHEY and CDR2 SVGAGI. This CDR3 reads CASSSSPGWQYF. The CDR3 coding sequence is TGTGCCAGCAGTTCGTCACCAGGATGGCAGTACTTC.

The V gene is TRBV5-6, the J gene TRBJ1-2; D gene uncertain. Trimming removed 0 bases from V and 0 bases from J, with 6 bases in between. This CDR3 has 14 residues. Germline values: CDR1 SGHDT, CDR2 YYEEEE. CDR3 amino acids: CASSLEVTNYGYTF. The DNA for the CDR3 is TGTGCCAGCAGCTTGGAGGTGACTAACTATGGCTACACCTTC.

The CDR3 DNA follows: TGTGCCAGCAGTTCGCCGGGACAAGGCCCGAACACTGAAGCTTTCTTT. Residues: CASSSPGQGPNTEAFF. The chain uses TRBV28 and TRBJ1-1; tentative D call: TRBD1 (6 bases). Germline loops: CDR1 MDHEN, CDR2 SYDVKM. The CDR3 runs 16 residues. Trimming removed 4 bases at V and 1 base at J, with 16 bases between.